One sample yielded the 4 T cell receptor beta chains listed below, sequenced in a study of blood T cell repertoires in COVID-19 (dated by TCRdb to about 2020). Receptor amplification or capture employed the immunoSEQ multiplex PCR assay. The table comes from immuneACCESS by way of TCRdb, which keeps in-frame sequences with V and J called. Part of the clones is missing from these tables; in studies checked, under half for an unresolved V gene and the rest for unknown reasons. This sample gives fewer than 85,000 clones in total; about 93% of them show up just once. The ten largest clones add up to roughly 8% of the sample. The sample comprised peripheral blood. These receptors came from a human donor in a cohort sampled during active COVID-19.

In its sample, this clone was seen once. V gene TRBV6-5 combines with J gene TRBJ2-6, with TRBD1 matching over 8 bases. The length of the CDR3 is 14 residues. Per germline, CDR1 MNHEY and CDR2 SVGAGI. After removal of 8 bases from V and 2 bases from J, the junction contained 2 bases not matched to a gene. CDR3 in amino acids: CASRQGTGANVLTF. CDR3 bases: TGTGCCAGCCGACAGGGGACTGGGGCCAACGTCCTGACTTTC.

The chain carries TRBV18 and TRBJ2-5, with D possibly being TRBD1 (7 bases). Germline assignment: CDR1 KGHSH and CDR2 LQKENI. The CDR3 consists of 16 residues. Trimming removed 3 bases from V and 5 bases from J, with 19 bases in between. The CDR3 bases are TGTGCCAGCTCACCGGTAGACAGGGACTCCAGGGAGACCCAGTACTTC. As protein: CASSPVDRDSRETQYF.

The chain combines TRBV30 with TRBJ1-4; D remains ambiguous. The ends were cut back, 0 bases at V and 1 base at J, with 9 bases in the middle. There are 15 residues in the CDR3. Germline values: CDR1 GTSNPN, CDR2 SVGIG (reference sequence). The CDR3 is CAWSVDFGTNEKLFF. Here the CDR3 DNA reads TGTGCCTGGAGTGTCGACTTCGGAACTAATGAAAAACTGTTTTTT.

V is TRBV19 and J is TRBJ1-5, with TRBD1 matching 8 bases. The germline V gene encodes CDR1 LNHDA and CDR2 SQIVND (reference sequence). Trimming took 5 bases from V and 2 from J; bases not matched to a gene: 5. The CDR3 sequence is 15 residues long. The DNA of the CDR3 is TGTGCCAGTAGTTCATCGGGACAGGGCAATCAGCCCCAGCATTTT. Protein: CASSSSGQGNQPQHF.